This T cell receptor beta chain was sequenced in a study of blood T cell repertoires in COVID-19 (TCRdb year 2020). Describing the broader study: Collaborator samples came from the United States, Italy and Spain and covered acute and convalescent phases of COVID-19. The samples were drawn from two sources: the first 160 participants of the ongoing ImmuneRACE study, and 1,200 or so subjects contributed by 6 global collaborators. Sample metadata almost always included a de-identified subject ID, COVID-19 status, age in years and sex. The material from the prospective study consisted of cDNA or gDNA derived from T cells, B-cell-depleted T cells, or PBMCs. A freely available public database, intended as a resource for researchers studying the immune response to SARS-CoV-2, is where the repertoires were released. Subjects who had been exposed to COVID-19, were actively infected with it, or had recovered from it provided the deeply sampled blood TCRbeta repertoires that made up the dataset. Where available, HLA class I and class II types were taken from metadata supplied by the sample provider and were not determined by assay-based typing.

The immunoSEQ Assay, a bias-controlled multiplex PCR, was used to amplify TCRbeta CDR3 regions from genomic DNA. Per the authors' processing: Within the assay, amplification of reference gene primers was used to estimate how many nucleated cells each sample contained. Sequence reads were collapsed and filtered to measure the absolute abundance of every unique TCRbeta CDR3 rearrangement. For each sample, productive Simpson clonality was calculated as the square root of Simpson's diversity index across productive rearrangements. TCRdb mirrors the immuneACCESS table, restricted to in-frame sequences. Some clones are absent from its copies; in checked studies, under half trace to an unresolved V gene, and the reason for the others is unknown. V and J calls and clone size come straight from that table; D and trimming were deduced from the DNA. The sample includes 350,000 to 450,000 clones, with around 85% observed a single time. Roughly 3.4% of the sample is in the top ten clones.

Findings and caveats that apply to the study as a whole: How much clinical and demographic metadata was included differed by source and by participant, and the metadata was provided uncurated.

Whole blood was collected in K2EDTA tubes by collaborating institutions according to the institutions' own protocols. For TCRbeta analysis, collaborators shipped samples as frozen whole blood, isolated PBMCs, or DNA extracted from either of those sample types. To note about this clone: Its antigen has not been determined. Base qualities are not recorded, but no much larger clone differs from it by a single base.

V is pruned by 3 bases and J by 2 bases, leaving 3 bases of the junction without a gene match. As encoded in the germline V gene, CDR1 is SGHRS while CDR2 is YFSETQ. Inclusive of the bounding cysteine and phenylalanine, the CDR3 is 15 residues long. CDR3 DNA is the only sequence kept; it has 45 bases, read in frame from the first base. The receptor was derived from a woman aged 18-30 years with acute or convalescent COVID-19. Recombination joined TRBV5-1 with TRBJ2-3; 10 nucleotides in the junction match TRBD1. Input material: peripheral blood. Here the CDR3 is given as CASSSRQGATDTQYF. The nucleotide sequence reads TGCGCCAGCAGCTCAAGACAGGGGGCCACAGATACGCAGTATTTT. Where the CDR3 stops, the reference TRBV5-1 and TRBJ2-3 genes take over; the full variable domain is KAGVTQTPRYLIKTRGQQVTLSCSPISGHRSVSWYQQTPGQGLQFLFEYFSETQRNKGNFPGRFSGRQFSNSRSEMNVSTLELGDSALYLCASSSRQGATDTQYFGPGTRLTVL.